Listed below are T cell receptor beta chains from one sample, sequenced in a study of blood T cell repertoires in COVID-19. Libraries were prepared by immunoSEQ multiplex PCR; TCRdb keeps only in-frame clonotypes and omits some of them. The repertoire consists of about 330,000 clones, with 70% to 90% occurring once and the leading ten covering roughly 4.1%. The specimen sequenced was peripheral blood. These receptors originate from a woman between 45 and 60 years old with active or convalescent COVID-19. The CDR3 runs from the conserved cysteine through the conserved F or W. Fields, in order: D gene, J gene, clone size, V gene, CDR3 DNA, CDR3 protein. A D gene is named only where the DNA matches it firmly. Size is stated for part of the rows, as once, few or many counts, or as a class when the clone is expanded.

d_call: TRBD1; j_call: TRBJ1-5; clone_size: .; v_call: TRBV7-8; cdr3_nt: TGTGCCAGCAGCTTAATTAGGAGGGACAGGGGTTTCAATCAGCCCCAGCATTTT; cdr3_aa: CASSLIRRDRGFNQPQHF
d_call: TRBD1; j_call: TRBJ2-1; clone_size: .; v_call: TRBV6-4; cdr3_nt: TGTGCCAGCAGCCAGGACAGGGGACTCTACAATGAGCAGTTCTTC; cdr3_aa: CASSQDRGLYNEQFF
d_call: .; j_call: TRBJ2-1; clone_size: .; v_call: TRBV19; cdr3_nt: TGTGCCAGTAGTGCCCATAGCGTAGGCAATGAGGAGCAGTTCTTC; cdr3_aa: CASSAHSVGNEEQFF
d_call: TRBD1; j_call: TRBJ2-7; clone_size: .; v_call: TRBV9; cdr3_nt: TGTGCCAGCAGCGTAGATCCCCAGGGGGCGTTGTACGAGCAGTACTTC; cdr3_aa: CASSVDPQGALYEQYF
d_call: .; j_call: TRBJ2-7; clone_size: .; v_call: TRBV28; cdr3_nt: TGTGCCAGCAGTTTAGGAGGGGTTCGAAACGAGCAGTACTTC; cdr3_aa: CASSLGGVRNEQYF
d_call: TRBD2; j_call: TRBJ2-1; clone_size: .; v_call: TRBV11-1; cdr3_nt: TGTGCCAGCAGCCTCAGCGGGAGCAACTACAATGAGCAGTTCTTC; cdr3_aa: CASSLSGSNYNEQFF
d_call: .; j_call: TRBJ1-1; clone_size: .; v_call: TRBV3-1/TRBV3-2; cdr3_nt: TGTGCCAGCAGGTCTCAGGGTGTGCCTGAAGCTTTCTTT; cdr3_aa: CASRSQGVPEAFF
d_call: TRBD1; j_call: TRBJ2-2; clone_size: once; v_call: TRBV11-3; cdr3_nt: TGTGCCAGCAGCGCAGGACAGGGGGGCGTCGGGGAGCTGTTTTTT; cdr3_aa: CASSAGQGGVGELFF
d_call: TRBD1; j_call: TRBJ1-2; clone_size: .; v_call: TRBV2; cdr3_nt: TGTGCCAGCAGTCCCCTAACTGGGGACAGCTTTGACTATGGCTACACCTTC; cdr3_aa: CASSPLTGDSFDYGYTF
d_call: TRBD1; j_call: TRBJ1-2; clone_size: .; v_call: TRBV11-2; cdr3_nt: TGTGCCAGCAGCTTAGGGGACAGAAACTATGGCTACACCTTC; cdr3_aa: CASSLGDRNYGYTF
d_call: .; j_call: TRBJ1-5; clone_size: .; v_call: TRBV28; cdr3_nt: TGTGCCAGCCTTGGCGGGGGGGTCAATCAGCCCCAGCATTTT; cdr3_aa: CASLGGGVNQPQHF
d_call: TRBD1; j_call: TRBJ1-5; clone_size: .; v_call: TRBV6-2/TRBV6-3; cdr3_nt: TGTGCCAGCAGATACACAGGGGGCTTCAATCAGCCCCAGCATTTT; cdr3_aa: CASRYTGGFNQPQHF
d_call: TRBD1; j_call: TRBJ1-1; clone_size: .; v_call: TRBV5-1; cdr3_nt: TGCGCCAGCAGCGACCAGGGGGCAACTGAAGCTTTCTTT; cdr3_aa: CASSDQGATEAFF
d_call: .; j_call: TRBJ1-4; clone_size: .; v_call: TRBV9; cdr3_nt: TGTGCCAGCAGCTCCCGGGCGGGGGGCGATGAAAAACTGTTTTTT; cdr3_aa: CASSSRAGGDEKLFF
d_call: TRBD1; j_call: TRBJ2-7; clone_size: .; v_call: TRBV7-9; cdr3_nt: TGTGCCAGCAGCTGGGGGACAGGGGCCTACGAGCAGTACTTC; cdr3_aa: CASSWGTGAYEQYF
d_call: .; j_call: TRBJ2-4; clone_size: .; v_call: TRBV15; cdr3_nt: TGTGCCACCAGCAGAGGAGTGGACAGTACAAGACTAGCCAAAAACATTCAGTACTTC; cdr3_aa: CATSRGVDSTRLAKNIQYF
d_call: .; j_call: TRBJ2-7; clone_size: .; v_call: TRBV7-2; cdr3_nt: TGTGCCAGCAGCTTAGTGCCAGGGGGGCACTACGAGCAGTACTTC; cdr3_aa: CASSLVPGGHYEQYF
d_call: .; j_call: TRBJ2-2; clone_size: .; v_call: TRBV14; cdr3_nt: TGTGCCAGCAGCCTTCGAGGAGGGCCCTACACCGGGGAGCTGTTTTTT; cdr3_aa: CASSLRGGPYTGELFF
d_call: TRBD2; j_call: TRBJ2-1; clone_size: .; v_call: TRBV4-3; cdr3_nt: TGCGCCAGCAGCCAAGGGACTAGCGATTCCGCCTACAATGAGCAGTTCTTC; cdr3_aa: CASSQGTSDSAYNEQFF
d_call: TRBD2; j_call: TRBJ2-1; clone_size: .; v_call: TRBV29-1; cdr3_nt: TGCAGCGTCGTTCAATTGGGACTAGCGAGGTCGAATGAGCAGTTCTTC; cdr3_aa: CSVVQLGLARSNEQFF
d_call: .; j_call: TRBJ1-4; clone_size: few; v_call: TRBV7-9; cdr3_nt: TGTGCCAGCAGCCCACAGGGAATGGCCACTAATGAAAAACTGTTTTTT; cdr3_aa: CASSPQGMATNEKLFF
d_call: .; j_call: TRBJ2-5; clone_size: .; v_call: TRBV2; cdr3_nt: TGTGCCAGCAGTCGCGGGACTCGGGAAGAGACCCAGTACTTC; cdr3_aa: CASSRGTREETQYF
d_call: .; j_call: TRBJ1-2; clone_size: .; v_call: TRBV6-2/TRBV6-3; cdr3_nt: TGTGCCAGCAGTTACCTCGGACAGACCCCGGGCTACACCTTC; cdr3_aa: CASSYLGQTPGYTF
d_call: .; j_call: TRBJ2-1; clone_size: .; v_call: TRBV7-6; cdr3_nt: TGTGCCAGCAGCTCCCCCCCAGGGGTGGCGACAATTGACAATGAGCAGTTCTTC; cdr3_aa: CASSSPPGVATIDNEQFF
d_call: TRBD2; j_call: TRBJ2-1; clone_size: .; v_call: TRBV28; cdr3_nt: TGTGCCAGTTTGGGTCTAGCGGCCTACTCCTACAATGAGCAGTTCTTC; cdr3_aa: CASLGLAAYSYNEQFF
d_call: .; j_call: TRBJ2-1; clone_size: .; v_call: TRBV7-8; cdr3_nt: TGTGCCAGCATCAAGGAGGGTAGCTCCTACAATGAGCAGTTCTTC; cdr3_aa: CASIKEGSSYNEQFF
d_call: TRBD2; j_call: TRBJ2-1; clone_size: .; v_call: TRBV11-2; cdr3_nt: TGTGCCAGCAGCTTAGGAGGACTAGCGAGAGTCAGCTCCTACAATGAGCAGTTCTTC; cdr3_aa: CASSLGGLARVSSYNEQFF
d_call: .; j_call: TRBJ2-7; clone_size: .; v_call: TRBV27; cdr3_nt: TGTGCCAGCAGTTTAAGGGATGACGGGATCTCCTACGAGCAGTACTTC; cdr3_aa: CASSLRDDGISYEQYF
d_call: .; j_call: TRBJ1-1; clone_size: few; v_call: TRBV7-9; cdr3_nt: TGTGCCAGCAGCGTACAGGAGAACACTGAAGCTTTCTTT; cdr3_aa: CASSVQENTEAFF
d_call: .; j_call: TRBJ1-2; clone_size: .; v_call: TRBV4-3; cdr3_nt: TGCGCCAGCAGCCAAGATGGCAGGAACTATGGCTACACCTTC; cdr3_aa: CASSQDGRNYGYTF
d_call: TRBD1; j_call: TRBJ1-1; clone_size: .; v_call: TRBV7-3; cdr3_nt: TGTGCCAGCAGCTCACTGGACAGGTTGAACACTGAAGCTTTCTTT; cdr3_aa: CASSSLDRLNTEAFF
d_call: .; j_call: TRBJ1-5; clone_size: .; v_call: TRBV5-5; cdr3_nt: TGTGCCAGCAGCTTGGGCGGCTATAGCAATCAGCCCCAGCATTTT; cdr3_aa: CASSLGGYSNQPQHF
d_call: .; j_call: TRBJ2-3; clone_size: .; v_call: TRBV5-4; cdr3_nt: TGTGCCAGCAGCTTGGCCGGGGATACGCAGTATTTT; cdr3_aa: CASSLAGDTQYF
d_call: .; j_call: TRBJ1-6; clone_size: .; v_call: TRBV27; cdr3_nt: TGTGCCAGCAGTTTAGGAGGGAAAGGCTCCTATAATTCACCCCTCCACTTT; cdr3_aa: CASSLGGKGSYNSPLHF
d_call: TRBD2; j_call: TRBJ2-1; clone_size: once; v_call: TRBV18; cdr3_nt: TGTGCCAGCTCACCTAATCTTGGGACTAGCGGAACTAATGAGCAGTTCTTC; cdr3_aa: CASSPNLGTSGTNEQFF
d_call: .; j_call: TRBJ1-1; clone_size: .; v_call: TRBV5-5; cdr3_nt: TGTGCCAGCAGCTTGGCCGGGGGAATTGAAGCTTTCTTT; cdr3_aa: CASSLAGGIEAFF
d_call: TRBD1; j_call: TRBJ1-1; clone_size: .; v_call: TRBV2; cdr3_nt: TGTGCCAGCAGTGAAACAGGGGACACTGAAGCTTTCTTT; cdr3_aa: CASSETGDTEAFF
d_call: .; j_call: TRBJ1-5; clone_size: .; v_call: TRBV19; cdr3_nt: TGTGCCAGTAAGCCCGAAGGCAGGGGCAATCAGCCCCAGCATTTT; cdr3_aa: CASKPEGRGNQPQHF
d_call: .; j_call: TRBJ1-3; clone_size: .; v_call: TRBV5-1; cdr3_nt: TGCGCCAGCAGCTCGGACAGTTCTGGAAACACCATATATTTT; cdr3_aa: CASSSDSSGNTIYF
d_call: TRBD2; j_call: TRBJ2-7; clone_size: .; v_call: TRBV5-1; cdr3_nt: TGCGCCAGCAGCTTAGTAACTAGCGGGAGTAGTGAGCAGTACTTC; cdr3_aa: CASSLVTSGSSEQYF
d_call: TRBD1; j_call: TRBJ1-5; clone_size: .; v_call: TRBV29-1; cdr3_nt: TGCAGCGTTAGGACAGGGGACAATCAGCCCCAGCATTTT; cdr3_aa: CSVRTGDNQPQHF
d_call: .; j_call: TRBJ2-7; clone_size: .; v_call: TRBV21-1; cdr3_nt: TGTGCCAGCAGCAAAGAATGTCCTTCCTCCGGCTACGAGCAGTACTTC; cdr3_aa: CASSKECPSSGYEQYF
d_call: .; j_call: TRBJ1-1; clone_size: once; v_call: TRBV9; cdr3_nt: TGTGCCAGCAGCCCGGGACTGCCGAACACTGAAGCTTTCTTT; cdr3_aa: CASSPGLPNTEAFF
d_call: TRBD2; j_call: TRBJ2-1; clone_size: once; v_call: TRBV7-8; cdr3_nt: TGTGCCAGCAGCTTAGTGGGGACTAGAGGGGATGAGCAGTTCTTC; cdr3_aa: CASSLVGTRGDEQFF
d_call: TRBD1; j_call: TRBJ1-3; clone_size: .; v_call: TRBV4-2; cdr3_nt: TGTGCCAGCAGCCATGGGGACAGGCCGTCTGGAAACACCATATATTTT; cdr3_aa: CASSHGDRPSGNTIYF
d_call: .; j_call: TRBJ1-1; clone_size: few; v_call: TRBV7-8; cdr3_nt: TGTGCCAGCAGCTTACTACAGGGGAACACTGAAGCTTTCTTT; cdr3_aa: CASSLLQGNTEAFF
d_call: TRBD1; j_call: TRBJ1-6; clone_size: .; v_call: TRBV7-3; cdr3_nt: TGTGCCAGCAGCTTGTCCGGGACAGGGGGCTCACCCCTCCACTTT; cdr3_aa: CASSLSGTGGSPLHF
d_call: .; j_call: TRBJ1-1; clone_size: .; v_call: TRBV7-2; cdr3_nt: TGTGCCAGCAGATCGGTCCTAGAGCCTGAAGCTTTCTTT; cdr3_aa: CASRSVLEPEAFF
d_call: .; j_call: TRBJ2-3; clone_size: .; v_call: TRBV30; cdr3_nt: TGTGCCTGGAGTGGAGTGGGAGGAAGCACAGATACGCAGTATTTT; cdr3_aa: CAWSGVGGSTDTQYF
d_call: .; j_call: TRBJ2-7; clone_size: .; v_call: TRBV5-1; cdr3_nt: TGCGCCAGCAGCTTCGCGTACGAGCAGTACTTC; cdr3_aa: CASSFAYEQYF
d_call: .; j_call: TRBJ2-5; clone_size: .; v_call: TRBV30; cdr3_nt: TGTGCCTGGAGTGTACGATTGAGTGGGGAGGAGTGGGAGACCCAGTACTTC; cdr3_aa: CAWSVRLSGEEWETQYF
d_call: TRBD1; j_call: TRBJ1-2; clone_size: .; v_call: TRBV3-1/TRBV3-2; cdr3_nt: TGTGCCAGCAGCCAAGCCATCGGGACAGGGAATGGCTACACCTTC; cdr3_aa: CASSQAIGTGNGYTF
d_call: .; j_call: TRBJ2-2; clone_size: .; v_call: TRBV9; cdr3_nt: TGTGCCAGCAGCGTAGGGGGCTATGCGAACACCGGGGAGCTGTTTTTT; cdr3_aa: CASSVGGYANTGELFF